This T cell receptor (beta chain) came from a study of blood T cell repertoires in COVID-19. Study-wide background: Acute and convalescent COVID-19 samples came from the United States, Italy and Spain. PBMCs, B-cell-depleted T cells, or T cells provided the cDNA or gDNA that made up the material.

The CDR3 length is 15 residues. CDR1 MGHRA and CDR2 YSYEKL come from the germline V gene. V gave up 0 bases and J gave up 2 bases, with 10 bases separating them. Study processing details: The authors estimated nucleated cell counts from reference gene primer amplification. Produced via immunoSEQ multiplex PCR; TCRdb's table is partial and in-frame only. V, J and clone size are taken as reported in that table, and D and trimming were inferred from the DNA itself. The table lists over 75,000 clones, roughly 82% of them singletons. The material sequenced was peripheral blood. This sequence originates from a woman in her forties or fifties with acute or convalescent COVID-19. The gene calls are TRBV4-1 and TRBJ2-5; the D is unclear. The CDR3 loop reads CASSQDSNRQETQYF. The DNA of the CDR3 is TGCGCCAGCAGCCAAGATAGTAACAGACAAGAGACCCAGTACTTC.